Listed below are T cell receptor beta chains from one sample, sequenced in a study of blood T cell repertoires in COVID-19. Sequencing used immunoSEQ multiplex PCR; TCRdb keeps in-frame clones, though not all of them. The data contain some 350,000 clones, around four fifths of them seen just once; the ten biggest clones take up 2.5% to 3.5%. The sequenced sample consisted of peripheral blood. Every receptor here comes from a man aged 25 to 45 with active or convalescent COVID-19. Each CDR3 is given without its conserved first and last residue. Fields, in order: J gene, clone size, V gene, CDR3 protein. Not every row has a clone size; where given, it reads once, few, many or a size class.

TRBJ1-2	few	TRBV14	ASSQYSGGGSGYT
TRBJ2-7	.	TRBV2	ASSEKREAGWQY
TRBJ2-7	once	TRBV15	ATKRSGGYEQY
TRBJ2-2	.	TRBV9	ASSSQGASIVGELF
TRBJ1-1	once	TRBV24-1	ATSDLGRVLSSTEAF
TRBJ2-2	few	TRBV7-7	ASSPSAGGPNGELF
TRBJ2-3	.	TRBV6-4	ASSDSTGGTVDTQY
TRBJ1-1	.	TRBV18	ASSPLVTAEAF
TRBJ1-6	.	TRBV6-1	ASSEAQMSPLH
TRBJ1-6	.	TRBV5-4	ASREGQRNSPLH
TRBJ2-7	.	TRBV28	ASSLAGGPYEQY
TRBJ1-2	.	TRBV5-4	ASSPTTNYGYT
TRBJ2-2	.	TRBV11-3	ASSLGWRDTGELF
TRBJ1-6	.	TRBV18	ASSPGQGDSPLH
TRBJ1-3	once	TRBV15	ATSSPIESGNTIY
TRBJ2-7	.	TRBV5-4	ASSSSGPEGYEQY
TRBJ2-7	.	TRBV6-2/TRBV6-3	ASSYALGTGPEQY
TRBJ1-5	.	TRBV30	AWSSGRNQPQH
TRBJ1-1	.	TRBV2	ASGRDRGSTEAF
TRBJ1-2	.	TRBV9	ASSAPSRGFHYGYT
TRBJ1-4	.	TRBV5-1	ASQRSAANEKLF
TRBJ2-2	.	TRBV6-6	ASSPTGSAGELF
TRBJ2-5	.	TRBV29-1	SVGGQGAETQY
TRBJ2-3	.	TRBV7-2	ASSLGTGFRY
TRBJ1-6	.	TRBV4-3	ASSQLEKGINSPLH
TRBJ2-1	.	TRBV9	ASSVGSGGYDEQF
TRBJ1-2	.	TRBV30	AWSASGERYGYT
TRBJ2-1	.	TRBV11-2	ASSLVRTSATMKF
TRBJ2-1	.	TRBV11-2	ASSPPRGLAVYNEQF
TRBJ1-1	.	TRBV2	ASSETRQPGMNTEAF
TRBJ1-5	.	TRBV6-5	ASTHRGGRGQPQH
TRBJ2-2	.	TRBV30	AWSVAGGGSTGELF
TRBJ2-5	.	TRBV3-1/TRBV3-2	ASSLGLAGLPRSETQY
TRBJ2-2	.	TRBV27	ASSLSMGQSNTGELF
TRBJ2-1	.	TRBV30	AWGTSGAEGQF
TRBJ1-1	.	TRBV18	ASSQDRGHLTEAF
TRBJ1-3	.	TRBV5-6	ASSLGTRDTIY
TRBJ1-2	.	TRBV4-1	ASSQGGQGQGGYT
TRBJ1-1	.	TRBV6-6	ASSYGGRNTEAF
TRBJ1-2	few	TRBV6-5	ASSPTGNYGYT
TRBJ1-5	.	TRBV19	ASTPVGGLTQPQH
TRBJ2-1	once	TRBV5-4	ASSHRDEQF
TRBJ2-3	.	TRBV7-8	ASSFRRQTDTQY
TRBJ2-5	once	TRBV5-4	ASSLDGETQY